This T cell receptor (beta chain) is drawn from a study of T cell repertoires in cytomegalovirus infection. The CDR3 loop spans 15 amino acids. The germline gives CDR1 SGHTA, CDR2 FQGNSA. V was trimmed by 5 bases and J by 1 base, leaving 11 bases between them. TCRdb analysed the reads with MiXCR anew, one entry per CDR3 protein. The table includes 450,000 to 600,000 distinct CDR3 sequences, 30% to 35% detected once. This clonotype was seen repeatedly, ten times or more. Its cognate antigen is unknown. This chain uses TRBV7-2 with TRBJ2-2; D is uncertain. The sample in question was cultured PBMCs, obtained from culture after CMV antigen stimulation. The source is a human donor in good health (CMV status not recorded). Some clones in this sample may be carry-over from other donors' samples. The CDR3 DNA reads TGTGCCAGCAGCCCAAGGGCCGGGAACACCGGGGAGCTGTTTTTT. Residues: CASSPRAGNTGELFF. The full variable domain, its missing parts supplied by reference TRBV7-2 and TRBJ2-2, is GAGVSQSPSNKVTEKGKDVELRCDPISGHTALYWYRQSLGQGLEFLIYFQGNSAPDKSGLPSDRFSAERTGGSVSTLTIQRTQQEDSAVYLCASSPRAGNTGELFFGEGSRLTVL.